The clone carrying this T cell receptor (beta chain) was seen only a few times. The data belong to a study of T cells in Graves' hyperthyroidism and ophthalmopathy. TCR beta CDR3 sequences were amplified from RNA transcripts. Using the HTBI primer set, a first-round RT-PCR was run on the TCR CDR3. TCRdb analysed the multiplex PCR reads with MiXCR anew, one entry per CDR3 protein. The sample holds about 96,000 distinct CDR3 sequences; roughly half are singletons and the top ten take less than 30%. This TCR came from a middle-aged woman with Graves' hyperthyroidism. The sequenced sample consisted of blood.

This chain's CDR3 is CASSYPDQVGTEAFF. CDR3 in DNA: TGTGCCAGCAGTTACCCGGACCAGGTGGGGACTGAAGCTTTCTTT. This chain uses TRBV6-6 with TRBJ1-1; no clear D gene. V was pared by 2 bases and J by 5 bases, with 15 bases between. This CDR3 region has 15 residues. CDR1 is MNHNY, CDR2 SVGAGI, per germline (reference sequence).